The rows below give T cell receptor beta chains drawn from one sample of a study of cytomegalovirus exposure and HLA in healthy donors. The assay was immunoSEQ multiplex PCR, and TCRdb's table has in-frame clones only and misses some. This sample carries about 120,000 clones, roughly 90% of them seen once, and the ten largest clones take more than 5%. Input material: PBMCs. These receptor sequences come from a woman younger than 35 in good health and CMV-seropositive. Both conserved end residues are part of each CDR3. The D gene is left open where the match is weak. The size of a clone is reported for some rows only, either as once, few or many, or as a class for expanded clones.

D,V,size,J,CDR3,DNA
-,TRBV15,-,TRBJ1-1,CATSRDWQSTEAFF,TGTGCCACCAGCAGAGACTGGCAGTCCACTGAAGCTTTCTTT
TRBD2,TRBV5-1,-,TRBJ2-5,CASSLGISGGQETQYF,TGCGCCAGCAGCTTGGGGATTAGCGGGGGCCAAGAGACCCAGTACTTC
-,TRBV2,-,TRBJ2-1,CASRGDSIVNEQFF,TGTGCCAGCAGGGGCGACAGTATTGTCAATGAGCAGTTCTTC
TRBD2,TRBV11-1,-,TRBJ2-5,CASSLRGGSAETQYF,TGTGCCAGCAGCTTAAGGGGCGGGAGCGCGGAGACCCAGTACTTC
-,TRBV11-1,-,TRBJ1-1,CASAQPGANTEAFF,TGTGCCAGCGCCCAGCCAGGGGCTAACACTGAAGCTTTCTTT
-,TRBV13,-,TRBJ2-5,CASSPGHWETQYF,TGTGCCAGCAGCCCGGGACACTGGGAGACCCAGTACTTC
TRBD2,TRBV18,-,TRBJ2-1,CASSPPSGGASNEQFF,TGTGCCAGCTCACCACCGAGCGGGGGGGCCTCCAATGAGCAGTTCTTC
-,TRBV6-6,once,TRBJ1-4,CASRSPPNEKLFF,TGTGCCAGCCGATCCCCCCCTAACGAAAAACTGTTTTTT
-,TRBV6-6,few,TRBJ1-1,CASRRGEAEAFF,TGTGCCAGCAGGCGGGGGGAAGCTGAAGCTTTCTTT
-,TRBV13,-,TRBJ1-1,CASSSQGFTEAFF,TGTGCCAGCAGCTCACAGGGATTCACTGAAGCTTTCTTT
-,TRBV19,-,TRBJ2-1,CASSLGRNNEQFF,TGTGCCAGTAGCTTGGGGCGGAACAATGAGCAGTTCTTC
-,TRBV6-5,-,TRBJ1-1,CASSYGSGVLNTEAFF,TGTGCCAGCAGTTACGGTTCAGGGGTTTTGAACACTGAAGCTTTCTTT
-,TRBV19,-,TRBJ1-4,CASYGGGEEKLFF,TGTGCCAGTTATGGGGGAGGGGAGGAAAAACTGTTTTTT
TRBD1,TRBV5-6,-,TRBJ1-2,CASSINRGQSYGYTF,TGTGCCAGCAGCATAAACAGGGGGCAGAGCTATGGCTACACCTTC
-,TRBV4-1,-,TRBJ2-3,CASSSPRRGRTSTDTQYF,TGCGCCAGCAGCTCCCCCCGAAGGGGCCGGACCAGCACAGATACGCAGTATTTT
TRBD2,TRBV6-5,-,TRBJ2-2,CASSYLAGERGELFF,TGTGCCAGCAGTTATTTAGCGGGAGAAAGGGGGGAGCTGTTTTTT
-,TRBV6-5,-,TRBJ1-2,CASSYQRTFTYGYTF,TGTGCCAGCAGTTATCAGCGGACCTTTACCTATGGCTACACCTTC
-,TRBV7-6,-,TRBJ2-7,CASQGPYEQYF,TGTGCCAGTCAGGGCCCCTACGAGCAGTACTTC